This passage covers 8 T cell receptor beta chains from one sample sequenced in a study of shared clonotypes between healthy human individuals. Method: immunoSEQ multiplex PCR; TCRdb's copy keeps in-frame clones and lacks some. Seen here are around 720,000 clones, roughly 72% observed once, and the top ten hold around 2%. The sequencing input was memory CD4+ T cells sorted from blood. Subset here: CD45RA-negative fraction. These TCRs come from a woman under 40 in good health.

The rearrangement joins TRBV11-2 to TRBJ1-4; TRBD1 matches at 10 bases. J lost 3 bases, V lost 5 bases, and 3 bases had no gene match. Germline V CDR1 and CDR2: SGHAT, FQNNGV. The CDR3 covers 15 residues. The CDR3 region is CASSTGQGANEKLFF. DNA of the CDR3: TGTGCCAGCAGCACCGGACAGGGGGCTAATGAAAAACTGTTTTTT.

This sequence joins TRBV5-6 and TRBJ2-3, with D possibly TRBD1 on 6 matching bases. CDR1 and CDR2 (germline): SGHDT, YYEEEE. CDR3 size: 18 residues. Trimming shortened V by 4 bases and J by 2 bases, and 23 bases separated the two germline ends. CDR3 in amino acids: CASSKGGAAGEFTDTQYF. DNA for the CDR3: TGTGCCAGCAGCAAAGGTGGTGCGGCAGGGGAATTCACAGATACGCAGTATTTT.

The J gene is TRBJ2-5, the V gene TRBV19, with a weak D call TRBD1 (6 bases). CDR1 and CDR2 from the germline V gene are LNHDA and SQIVND (reference sequence). Trimming cost V 6 bases and J 2 bases, with 10 bases left between them. The CDR3 runs 13 residues. The CDR3 reads CASRPGHQETQYF. The CDR3 DNA sequence: TGTGCCAGTAGACCGGGACATCAAGAGACCCAGTACTTC.

J is TRBJ1-2 and V is TRBV9, with D tentatively TRBD1 (5 bases). This CDR3 contains 16 residues. Trimming cost V 3 bases and J 5 bases, with 20 bases left between them. The germline V gene has CDR1 SGDLS and CDR2 YYNGEE. The CDR3 protein is CASSGLFGASGYGYTF. The CDR3 DNA sequence: TGTGCCAGCAGCGGCCTTTTCGGGGCGAGTGGGTATGGCTACACCTTC.

V and J are TRBV4-1 and TRBJ2-5; 9 bases match TRBD2. V was pared by 4 bases and J by 2 bases, with 5 bases of the junction left unmatched. The CDR3 sequence is 15 residues long. From germline, CDR1 is MGHRA and CDR2 YSYEKL. The CDR3 sequence: CASSRGLALQETQYF. CDR3 nucleotide sequence: TGCGCCAGCAGCCGAGGACTAGCGCTACAAGAGACCCAGTACTTC.

The chain recombines TRBV4-1 with TRBJ2-5; D unclear. The CDR3 sequence is 13 residues long. With 1 base removed from V and 5 bases from J, the gap between germline ends came to 8 bases. Germline values: CDR1 MGHRA, CDR2 YSYEKL. Written as DNA, the CDR3 is TGCGCCAGCAGCCAAGTTTCGTTGGAGACCCAGTACTTC. Protein: CASSQVSLETQYF.

For the CDR3, the DNA is TGTGCCAGCAGCCGAGGCGGGGATCTCTCCTACGAGCAGTACTTC. It codes for CASSRGGDLSYEQYF. The chain employs TRBV7-2 and TRBJ2-7; TRBD2 might be the D (6 bases). With 5 bases removed from V and 0 bases from J, the gap between germline ends came to 14 bases. The CDR3 length is 15 residues. CDR1 SGHTA and CDR2 FQGNSA come from the germline V gene.

The rearrangement links TRBV28 to TRBJ1-1, with 9 bases that match TRBD1. The CDR3 consists of 13 residues. Germline V CDR1 and CDR2: MDHEN, SYDVKM. Trimming cost V 4 bases and J 10 bases; bases outside gene matches: 7. This CDR3 reads CASSSIPGQGAFF. The CDR3, as DNA: TGTGCCAGCAGTTCTATCCCGGGACAGGGAGCTTTCTTT.